Below, 2 T cell receptor beta chains from the same sample are listed, as sequenced in a study of blood T cell repertoires in COVID-19. The assay was immunoSEQ multiplex PCR, and TCRdb's table has in-frame clones only and misses some. The repertoire consists of under 100,000 clones, with around nine tenths occurring once and the leading ten covering 3% to 3.5%. Specimen: peripheral blood. Every receptor here comes from a woman aged 65 to 85 with acute or convalescent COVID-19.

The chain's CDR3 is CASSPVPGLSYGYTF. The CDR3 nucleotides read TGTGCCAGCAGCCCCGTCCCCGGACTTAGCTATGGCTACACCTTC. V and J are TRBV7-9 and TRBJ1-2; D remains unclear. V lost 5 bases to trimming and J lost 4 bases, with 17 bases between them. CDR1 is SEHNR, CDR2 FQNEAQ, per germline (reference sequence). This CDR3 is 15 amino acids long.

J is TRBJ2-2 and V is TRBV3-1 (or the pseudogene TRBV3-2); 7 bases line up with TRBD1. This CDR3 has 15 amino acids. After removal of 2 bases from V and 0 bases from J, the junction contained 0 bases not matched to a gene. The germline gives CDR1 LGHDT, CDR2 YNNKEL (reference sequence). CDR3 loop: CASSQQGANTGELFF. CDR3 nucleotide sequence: TGTGCCAGCAGCCAACAGGGGGCGAACACCGGGGAGCTGTTTTTT.